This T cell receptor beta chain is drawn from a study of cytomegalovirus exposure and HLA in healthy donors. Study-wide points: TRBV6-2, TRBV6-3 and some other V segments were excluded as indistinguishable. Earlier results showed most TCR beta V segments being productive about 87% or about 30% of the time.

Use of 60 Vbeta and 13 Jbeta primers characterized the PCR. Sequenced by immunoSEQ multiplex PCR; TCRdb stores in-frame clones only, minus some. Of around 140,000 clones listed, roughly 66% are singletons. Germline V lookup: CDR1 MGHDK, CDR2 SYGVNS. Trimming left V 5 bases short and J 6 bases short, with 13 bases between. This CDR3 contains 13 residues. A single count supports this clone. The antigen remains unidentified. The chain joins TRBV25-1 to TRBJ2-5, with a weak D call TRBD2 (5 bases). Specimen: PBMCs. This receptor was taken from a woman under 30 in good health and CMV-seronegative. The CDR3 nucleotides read TGTGCCAGCAGTAAAGAGGGATGGCAGACCCAGTACTTC. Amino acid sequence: CASSKEGWQTQYF.